The rows below give T cell receptor beta chains drawn from one sample of a study of OX40 agonist ivuxolimab in advanced cancers. Measured with immunoSEQ multiplex PCR; TCRdb has only the in-frame clones, and not every one. Among some 96,000 clones listed, around 90% were seen once. Sequenced material: CD4+ or CD8+ T cells sorted from blood, taken in a trial of the OX40 agonist ivuxolimab. The receptors stem from an adult with an advanced solid tumor such as melanoma, head and neck, liver or kidney cancer. Both conserved end residues are trimmed from each CDR3.

TRBJ1-4,TRBV13,12,ASSPGTGDEKLF
TRBJ2-2,TRBV9,14,ASSVAGGSNTGELF
TRBJ2-7,TRBV28,13,ASRSTGTGFHEQY
TRBJ2-6,TRBV6-5,13,ASSRPGSGANVLT
TRBJ2-4,TRBV6-1,13,ASSEALVAKNIQY
TRBJ1-3,TRBV6-6,12,ASINRPSGNTIY
TRBJ2-1,TRBV6-5,13,ASSPGLAGGNEQF
TRBJ2-1,TRBV25-1,12,ASSSELGLPEQF
TRBJ2-2,TRBV9,15,ASSVSLAGLNTGELF
TRBJ2-5,TRBV6-6,14,ASSPGGWALQETQY
TRBJ2-2,TRBV7-3,13,ASSFGLANTGELF
TRBJ2-3,TRBV2,13,ASSETSASTDTQY
TRBJ2-1,TRBV18,16,ASSPTVPGDLSYNEQF
TRBJ1-5,TRBV28,14,ASSSPRGIASQPQH
TRBJ1-2,TRBV5-4,12,ASSTRGPSYGYT
TRBJ1-2,TRBV5-4,13,ASAGKQDFNYGYT
TRBJ1-2,TRBV6-5,13,ASRPRYTHDYGYT
TRBJ2-6,TRBV18,14,ASSPGRLTWANVLT
TRBJ2-5,TRBV10-2,12,ASSRQGREETQY
TRBJ2-2,TRBV7-9,10,ASSLVLGELF
TRBJ2-1,TRBV6-6,14,ASAGGASGIYNEQF
TRBJ2-1,TRBV11-2,11,ASSFNLGIEQF
TRBJ2-4,TRBV28,13,ASSPPQGMVGIQY
TRBJ2-1,TRBV5-1,14,ASSLGLAGDVDEQF
TRBJ1-1,TRBV5-1,13,ASSFAGQHYTEAF
TRBJ2-5,TRBV15,14,ATSRGGTSGRETQY
TRBJ2-7,TRBV19,12,ASSISAGYYEQY